The 31 T cell receptor beta chains given below trace back to one sample, sequenced in a study of blood T cell repertoires in COVID-19. Some clones are missing from TCRdb's copy, which holds only in-frame ones; the method was immunoSEQ multiplex PCR. In the table there are approximately 460,000 clones, about 91% of which are singletons. Sequenced: peripheral blood. The source is a man younger than 35 with COVID-19, enrolled during active disease.

This chain links TRBV25-1 with TRBJ2-7; the match to TRBD2 covers 9 bases. Losses at the gene ends were 2 bases for V and 4 bases for J; bases not matched to a gene: 3. Germline values: CDR1 MGHDK, CDR2 SYGVNS. CDR3 length equals 14 residues. CDR3 bases: TGTGCCAGCAGTGAACCCAGCGGGAGGTACGAGCAGTACTTC. Protein sequence: CASSEPSGRYEQYF.

The rearrangement links TRBV11-2 to TRBJ2-1, with 9 bases aligning to TRBD2. J was trimmed by 3 bases and V by 0 bases; bases with no gene match: 0. This CDR3 has 15 residues. CDR1 is SGHAT, CDR2 FQNNGV, per germline. CDR3 amino acids: CASSLETSGYNEQFF. The DNA for the CDR3 is TGTGCCAGCAGCTTAGAGACTAGCGGCTACAATGAGCAGTTCTTC.

The chain employs TRBV11-2 and TRBJ1-1, with no clear D. This CDR3 spans 16 amino acids. The V gene's germline CDR1 is SGHAT and CDR2 FQNNGV. V was shortened by 4 bases and J by 0 bases, with 15 bases between the two germline ends. The CDR3 coding sequence is TGTGCCAGCAGCTCTACGGCAGGTCCACTGAACACTGAAGCTTTCTTT. The encoded protein is CASSSTAGPLNTEAFF. Drawing the rest from reference TRBV11-2 and TRBJ1-1, the complete variable domain is EAGVAQSPRYKIIEKRQSVAFWCNPISGHATLYWYQQILGQGPKLLIQFQNNGVVDDSQLPKDRFSAERLKGVDSTLKIQPAKLEDSAVYLCASSSTAGPLNTEAFFGQGTRLTVV.

The V and J genes are TRBV6-1 and TRBJ1-2; no firm D call. V lost 2 bases and J lost 6, with 16 bases in between. Germline V gene lookup returns CDR1 MNHNS and CDR2 SASEGT. The CDR3 spans 15 residues. CDR3 sequence reads: CASSEFIVVQDGYTF. The CDR3 DNA follows: TGTGCCAGCAGTGAATTTATAGTGGTGCAGGATGGCTACACCTTC.

The chain has TRBV11-2 and TRBJ2-1, with a weak D call TRBD1 (5 bases). Trimming pared 5 bases from V and 7 bases from J, leaving 24 bases between. The CDR3 is made up of 17 amino acids. Germline V lookup: CDR1 SGHAT, CDR2 FQNNGV. In DNA, the CDR3 is TGTGCCAGCAGCCAAATTATGACAGTCCTAGGGGATAATGAGCAGTTCTTC. This encodes CASSQIMTVLGDNEQFF.

The genes are TRBV18 and TRBJ1-5; the D is unclear. Per germline, CDR1 KGHSH and CDR2 LQKENI. Trimming took 2 bases from V and 4 from J, leaving 12 bases between them. The CDR3 contains 15 residues. CDR3 region: CASSPMAGLNQPQHF. CDR3 DNA: TGTGCCAGCTCACCAATGGCAGGCCTAAATCAGCCCCAGCATTTT.

V and J are TRBV6-5 and TRBJ1-5; 12 bases map to TRBD1. CDR3 length: 15 amino acids. The ends lost 6 bases at V and 6 bases at J; junction bases unmatched: 6. From germline, CDR1 is MNHEY and CDR2 SVGAGI. In nucleotides, the CDR3 is TGTGCCAGCAGCATGGGACAGGGGGCGTCTCAGCCCCAGCATTTT. Protein product: CASSMGQGASQPQHF.

The chain links TRBV7-9 to TRBJ2-2; 9 positions agree with TRBD1. Germline V gene lookup returns CDR1 SEHNR and CDR2 FQNEAQ (reference sequence). The CDR3 is made up of 15 amino acids. V gave up 5 bases and J gave up 5 bases; unmatched junction bases: 6. CDR3 in DNA: TGTGCCAGCAGCGGCTGGGGACAGGGAACCGGGGAGCTGTTTTTT. It encodes CASSGWGQGTGELFF. Full variable domain (rest looked up from reference TRBV7-9 and TRBJ2-2): DTGVSQNPRHKITKRGQNVTFRCDPISEHNRLYWYRQTLGQGPEFLTYFQNEAQLEKSRLLSDRFSAERPKGSFSTLEIQRTEQGDSAMYLCASSGWGQGTGELFFGEGSRLTVL.

This clone showed up just once. The chain employs TRBV5-6 and TRBJ2-7, with 9 nucleotides matching TRBD1. The V and J ends lost 0 bases and 5 bases, in that order; junction bases with no gene match: 6. CDR1 is SGHDT, CDR2 YYEEEE, per germline. CDR3 length: 15 amino acids. The CDR3 DNA follows: TGTGCCAGCAGCTTGGTCGACAGGGGGTCTAACGAGCAGTACTTC. Encoded protein: CASSLVDRGSNEQYF. Looking up the rest from reference TRBV5-6 and TRBJ2-7 gives the full variable domain: DAGVTQSPTHLIKTRGQQVTLRCSPKSGHDTVSWYQQALGQGPQFIFQYYEEEERQRGNFPDRFSGHQFPNYSSELNVNALLLGDSALYLCASSLVDRGSNEQYFGPGTRLTVT.

A single count supports this clone. The chain links TRBV6-5 to TRBJ1-5; no firm D call. The CDR3 sequence is 13 residues long. Germline V CDR1 and CDR2: MNHEY, SVGAGI. Trimming stripped 6 bases from V and 0 bases from J, with 6 bases between. The CDR3 here is CASRVYSNQPQHF. In DNA form, the CDR3 reads TGTGCCAGCAGAGTCTATAGCAATCAGCCCCAGCATTTT.

The chain uses TRBV25-1 and TRBJ1-1; no clear D gene. V was clipped by 3 bases and J by 1 base, with 12 bases between them. The germline CDR1 and CDR2 sequences are MGHDK and SYGVNS. This CDR3 is built from 15 residues. CDR3 sequence reads: CASSDERGRNTEAFF. The CDR3 DNA sequence: TGTGCCAGCAGTGACGAACGCGGGCGGAACACTGAAGCTTTCTTT. The variable domain in full, completed from reference TRBV25-1 and TRBJ1-1, reads EADIYQTPRYLVIGTGKKITLECSQTMGHDKMYWYQQDPGMELHLIHYSYGVNSTEKGDLSSESTVSRIRTEHFPLTLESARPSHTSQYLCASSDERGRNTEAFFGQGTRLTVV.

The genes are TRBV5-4 and TRBJ2-3; D remains ambiguous. The V gene lost 0 bases and the J gene lost 3 bases, with 2 bases spanning the gap. The V gene's germline CDR1 is SGHNT and CDR2 YYREEE (reference sequence). The CDR3 contains 12 residues. DNA of the CDR3: TGTGCCAGCAGCTTGGCAACAGATACGCAGTATTTT. This codes for CASSLATDTQYF.

The genes are TRBV6-6 and TRBJ1-1, with D possibly matching TRBD1 (5 bases). The germline CDR1 and CDR2 sequences are MNHNY and SVGAGI (reference sequence). CDR3 size: 15 residues. V shed 0 bases and J shed 8 bases, with 16 bases lying between them. Here the CDR3 reads CASSYSPGRGEEAFF. The CDR3, as DNA: TGTGCCAGCAGTTACTCGCCGGGGCGGGGAGAGGAAGCTTTCTTT.

This clone was seen a few times. V and J are TRBV7-6 and TRBJ1-3; TRBD1 might be the D (5 bases). Trimming removed 0 bases from V and 1 base from J, with 7 bases in between. The CDR3 totals 15 residues. Germline CDR1 and CDR2: SGHVS and FNYEAQ. CDR3 loop: CASSLAQGSGNTIYF. The DNA for the CDR3 is TGTGCCAGCAGCTTAGCGCAGGGTTCTGGAAACACCATATATTTT.

V is TRBV6-1 and J is TRBJ1-2; D might be TRBD1 (6 bases). From germline, CDR1 is MNHNS and CDR2 SASEGT. The CDR3 covers 13 residues. V lost 3 bases and J 8 bases, leaving 13 bases between the germline ends. The CDR3 nucleotides read TGTGCCAGCAGTGAGATTACAGGGCCCGGCTACACCTTC. Translation gives CASSEITGPGYTF.

The chain has TRBV4-2 and TRBJ1-6, with 7 nucleotides matching TRBD1. CDR3 length: 19 residues. Germline values: CDR1 LGHNA, CDR2 YNFKEQ. Trimming removed 4 bases from V and 0 bases from J; junction bases left unmatched: 12. The DNA of the CDR3 is TGTGCCAGCAGCCCTGCACCGACAGGGCCGAGCTCCTATAATTCACCCCTCCACTTT. Encoded protein: CASSPAPTGPSSYNSPLHF.

The chain has TRBV2 and TRBJ1-5; a possible D gene is TRBD1 (5 bases). Germline values: CDR1 SNHLY, CDR2 FYNNEI. The CDR3 sequence is 16 residues long. The V end was cut by 5 bases, the J end by 2 bases, with 16 bases between. The CDR3 protein is CASSPGTRGGNQPQHF. For the CDR3, the DNA is TGTGCCAGCAGTCCCGGGACGCGGGGGGGCAATCAGCCCCAGCATTTT.

The J gene is TRBJ1-5, the V gene TRBV5-1, with no clear D. V lost 3 bases and J 0 bases, leaving 10 bases between the germline ends. There are 15 residues in the CDR3. CDR1 is SGHRS, CDR2 YFSETQ, per germline. The CDR3 is CASSSRGDSNQPQHF. For the CDR3, the DNA is TGCGCCAGCAGCTCCCGGGGAGATAGCAATCAGCCCCAGCATTTT.

V is TRBV15 and J is TRBJ1-6; D gene uncertain. V was clipped by 1 base and J by 10 bases, with 8 bases between them. Germline V gene data show CDR1 as LNHNV and CDR2 as YYDKDF (reference sequence). The length of the CDR3 is 13 residues. CDR3 region: CATSRGVGSPLHF. The CDR3 DNA reads as TGTGCCACCAGCAGAGGGGTCGGGTCACCCCTCCACTTT.

The gene calls are TRBV12-3 or TRBV12-4 and TRBJ2-7, with 7 bases matching TRBD1. The length of the CDR3 is 12 residues. V was clipped by 5 bases and J by 6 bases; unmatched bases: 4. The CDR3 region is CASSKTGSEQYF. Here the CDR3 DNA reads TGTGCCAGCAGTAAGACAGGGTCCGAGCAGTACTTC.

In its sample, this clone was seen once. The chain has TRBV10-2 and TRBJ2-1; TRBD2 agrees at 8 bases. The CDR3 runs 13 residues. Germline trimming cut 8 bases from V and 5 bases from J; bases unmatched to any gene: 5. Germline CDR1 and CDR2: WSHSY and SAAADI. This CDR3 is CASGLAGNNEQFF. As DNA, the CDR3 is TGCGCCAGCGGACTAGCTGGTAACAATGAGCAGTTCTTC.

The chain uses TRBV7-6 and TRBJ2-7; D not certain. CDR1 is SGHVS, CDR2 FNYEAQ, per germline. The V end was cut by 5 bases, the J end by 6 bases, with 17 bases between. The CDR3 has 14 residues. The CDR3 region has the DNA TGTGCCAGCAGCCCGGCGCTAGGTGGCGGCGAGCAGTACTTC. As protein: CASSPALGGGEQYF.

The chain carries TRBV24-1 and TRBJ2-7, with TRBD2 matching over 13 bases. CDR3 size: 17 residues. Trimming took 7 bases from V and 5 from J; bases not matched to a gene: 13. Germline CDR1 is KGHDR and CDR2 is SFDVKD. CDR3 region: CATSRGRTSGSRDEQYF. For the CDR3, the DNA is TGTGCCACCAGCAGGGGGAGGACTAGCGGGAGTCGCGACGAGCAGTACTTC.

This clone was seen a handful of times. DNA for the CDR3: TGTGCCAGCAGCCAAACTGGCGGAGGGGCCTACGAGCAGTACTTC. Translated: CASSQTGGGAYEQYF. This chain links TRBV14 with TRBJ2-7; D might be TRBD2 (6 bases). Trimming took off 2 bases at V and 2 bases at J, with 13 bases between the two ends. Germline CDR1 reads SGHDN; CDR2 reads FVKESK. The CDR3 is 15 amino acids.

This chain links TRBV9 with TRBJ2-6, with TRBD1 as a possible D gene (6 bases). Germline V gene lookup returns CDR1 SGDLS and CDR2 YYNGEE. Trimming removed 0 bases from V and 0 bases from J, with 13 bases in between. CDR3 length: 18 residues. This chain's CDR3 is CASSVVVGGPSGANVLTF. For the CDR3, the DNA is TGTGCCAGCAGCGTAGTGGTAGGGGGACCCTCTGGGGCCAACGTCCTGACTTTC.

The chain couples TRBV6-1 to TRBJ1-5; D is ambiguous. V shed 3 bases and J shed 3 bases, with 9 bases lying between them. The CDR3 has 14 residues. Germline CDR1 MNHNS, CDR2 SASEGT. CDR3: CASSEREDNQPQHF. The CDR3 DNA follows: TGTGCCAGCAGTGAGCGGGAGGACAATCAGCCCCAGCATTTT.

This rearrangement joins TRBV10-3 to TRBJ2-3; 12 nucleotides match TRBD2. Germline V gene sequence: CDR1 ENHRY, CDR2 SYGVKD. The CDR3 covers 14 residues. V was clipped by 10 bases and J by 2 bases; unmatched bases: 4. Here the CDR3 DNA reads TGTGCCACCGGACTAGCGGGGTACACAGATACGCAGTATTTT. This encodes CATGLAGYTDTQYF.

The rearrangement joins TRBV5-1 to TRBJ1-1; D uncertain. CDR1 is SGHRS and CDR2 is YFSETQ in the germline V gene. Trimming pared 0 bases from V and 2 bases from J, leaving 8 bases between. The CDR3 sequence is 14 residues long. The CDR3 DNA is TGCGCCAGCAGCTTGGTATCTCTTAACACTGAAGCTTTCTTT. As protein: CASSLVSLNTEAFF.

The chain couples TRBV5-1 to TRBJ2-1; 11 bases fit TRBD2. Germline V gives CDR1 SGHRS, CDR2 YFSETQ. The junction had 3 bases not matched to a gene; V was cut back by 4 bases and J by 0 bases. This CDR3 comprises 16 residues. The chain's CDR3 is CASSQLAGDSYNEQFF. The DNA for the CDR3 is TGCGCCAGCAGCCAACTAGCGGGGGACTCCTACAATGAGCAGTTCTTC.

This chain links TRBV10-1 with TRBJ2-2, with 12 bases matching TRBD2. The CDR3 contains 16 residues. The V gene's germline CDR1 is WNHNN and CDR2 SYGVQD (reference sequence). V gave up 3 bases and J gave up 3 bases; unmatched junction bases: 2. Here the CDR3 reads CASSDRLAGDTGELFF. The CDR3 nucleotides read TGCGCCAGCAGTGATCGACTAGCGGGAGACACCGGGGAGCTGTTTTTT.

This clone was seen a single time. The rearrangement links TRBV18 to TRBJ2-7; D gene unclear. Germline-derived CDR1 and CDR2 are KGHSH and LQKENI. V lost 1 base to trimming and J lost 0 bases, with 4 bases between them. The CDR3 spans 13 residues. CDR3 sequence reads: CASSPLSSYEQYF. The CDR3 DNA reads as TGTGCCAGCTCACCACTTAGCTCCTACGAGCAGTACTTC.